Below, 8 T cell receptor beta chains from the same sample are listed, as sequenced in a study of T cell changes during pregnancy in multiple sclerosis. Assay used: immunoSEQ multiplex PCR; TCRdb lists only in-frame clones, some missing. The sample records tens of thousands of clones, roughly nine tenths being singletons. The specimen comprised CD4+ T cells from peripheral blood mononuclear cells, sampled in the first trimester of pregnancy. The source of these receptors is a female donor with multiple sclerosis, enrolled in a pregnancy study.

CDR3 residues: CASSQTGLNTGELFF. DNA of the CDR3: TGTGCCAGCAGCCAGACAGGGTTAAACACCGGGGAGCTGTTTTTT. V is TRBV6-1 and J is TRBJ2-2; 7 nucleotides line up with TRBD1. There are 15 residues in the CDR3. The germline CDR1 and CDR2 sequences are MNHNS and SASEGT. J lost 2 bases, V lost 6 bases, and 6 bases had no gene match.

The chain employs TRBV4-3 and TRBJ1-2, with D maybe TRBD1 (5 bases). With 4 bases removed from V and 0 bases from J, the gap between germline ends came to 9 bases. Germline CDR1 and CDR2: LGHNA and YSLEER. The length of the CDR3 is 14 residues. CDR3 amino acids: CASSRGAANYGYTF. Written as DNA, the CDR3 is TGCGCCAGCAGCCGTGGGGCCGCTAACTATGGCTACACCTTC.

V gene TRBV27 combines with J gene TRBJ1-1; TRBD1 is a possible D gene (6 bases). The CDR3 spans 17 residues. CDR1 and CDR2 (germline): MNHEY, SMNVEV (reference sequence). V was trimmed by 6 bases and J by 7 bases, leaving 27 bases between them. The CDR3 is CASSLGSSWGRIGEAFF. The CDR3 region has the DNA TGTGCCAGCAGCCTGGGGTCCTCGTGGGGGCGCATCGGTGAAGCTTTCTTT.

The V call is TRBV7-9, the J call TRBJ2-3; D is perhaps TRBD2 (6 bases). The CDR3 is made up of 15 amino acids. V lost 5 bases to trimming and J lost 3 bases, with 15 bases between them. Germline CDR1 is SEHNR and CDR2 is FQNEAQ (reference sequence). This chain's CDR3 is CASSASAGGTDTQYF. The CDR3, as DNA: TGTGCCAGCAGCGCCTCTGCTGGGGGGACAGATACGCAGTATTTT.

In its sample, this clone was seen once. The chain uses TRBV7-2 and TRBJ1-5; D ambiguous. The germline V gene encodes CDR1 SGHTA and CDR2 FQGNSA. V was shortened by 5 bases and J by 3 bases, with 14 bases between the two germline ends. This CDR3 has 15 amino acids. CDR3 protein: CASSPGGQLNQPQHF. The CDR3, as DNA: TGTGCCAGCAGCCCCGGAGGGCAGCTCAATCAGCCCCAGCATTTT.

Comment on this clone: Germline is not matched at one junction end, which may reflect a read error. Other DNA sequences from this sample encode an identical CDR3 as well. The chain has TRBV5-1 and TRBJ1-5, with D uncertain. Germline V gene lookup returns CDR1 SGHRS and CDR2 YFSETQ. The CDR3 sequence is 13 residues long. The CDR3 DNA follows: TGCGCCAGCAGCTTGGCCGGGAATCAGCCCCAGCACTTT. Its translation is CASSLAGNQPQHF.

J is TRBJ2-7 and V is TRBV19; 8 bases are a match to TRBD1. CDR1 is LNHDA and CDR2 is SQIVND in the germline V gene (reference sequence). The CDR3 is 16 amino acids. J gave up 3 bases and V 4 bases, and 11 bases lay outside the gene matches. The CDR3 coding sequence is TGTGCCAGTAGTACCCGTCGACAGGGGTCTGGCTACGAGCAGTACTTC. It codes for CASSTRRQGSGYEQYF. Drawing the rest from reference TRBV19 and TRBJ2-7, the complete variable domain is DGGITQSPKYLFRKEGQNVTLSCEQNLNHDAMYWYRQDPGQGLRLIYYSQIVNDFQKGDIAEGYSVSREKKESFPLTVTSAQKNPTAFYLCASSTRRQGSGYEQYFGPGTRLTVT.

This chain links TRBV7-3 with TRBJ1-1; D is possibly TRBD1 (6 bases). Trimming removed 5 bases at V and 6 bases at J, with 19 bases between. The CDR3 runs to 15 residues. Germline values: CDR1 SGHTA, CDR2 FQGTGA. The CDR3 region is CASSTSSGGASEAFF. The CDR3 DNA follows: TGTGCCAGCAGCACAAGCAGTGGGGGGGCGTCTGAAGCTTTCTTT.